Below, 30 T cell receptor beta chains from the same sample are listed, as sequenced in a study of blood T cell repertoires in COVID-19. Libraries were prepared by immunoSEQ multiplex PCR; TCRdb keeps only in-frame clonotypes and omits some of them. Of about 110,000 clones in the sample, 80% to 90% were seen once. Specimen: peripheral blood. Receptor source: a human donor in a cohort sampled during active COVID-19.

This chain joins TRBV19 and TRBJ1-6, with 8 bases that match TRBD1. The CDR3 is made up of 18 amino acids. V was clipped by 2 bases and J by 7 bases; unmatched bases: 13. Germline V lookup: CDR1 LNHDA, CDR2 SQIVND (reference sequence). In DNA form, the CDR3 reads TGTGCCAGTAGTATACCCGGAGGGGCAGGGGGCTCCAATTCACCCCTCCACTTT. This translates into CASSIPGGAGGSNSPLHF.

This chain's CDR3 is CASSADRRSSYNEQFF. The CDR3 DNA sequence: TGCGCCAGCAGCGCGGACAGGCGGAGCTCCTACAATGAGCAGTTCTTC. The chain joins TRBV10-1 to TRBJ2-1, with 7 bases aligning to TRBD1. The germline V gene encodes CDR1 WNHNN and CDR2 SYGVQD (reference sequence). The V gene end was trimmed by 6 bases and the J gene end by 0 bases; junction bases not matched to a gene: 8. CDR3 length equals 16 residues.

The rearrangement joins TRBV6-5 to TRBJ1-6; no clear D. CDR1 and CDR2 from the germline V gene are MNHEY and SVGAGI. Trimming left V 6 bases short and J 5 bases short, with 14 bases between. This CDR3 contains 15 residues. The CDR3 protein is CASSLGTQDNSPLHF. CDR3 DNA: TGTGCCAGCAGCCTAGGTACCCAAGATAATTCACCCCTCCACTTT.

The chain links TRBV19 to TRBJ1-5; TRBD1 is a possible D gene (5 bases). The CDR3 is 17 amino acids. Per the germline V gene, CDR1 is LNHDA and CDR2 is SQIVND (reference sequence). V was cut by 5 bases and J by 0 bases, with 17 bases left in between. The CDR3 loop reads CASSPLSGRHSNQPQHF. As DNA, the CDR3 is TGTGCCAGTAGTCCGTTATCAGGGCGACATAGCAATCAGCCCCAGCATTTT.

The chain carries TRBV6-1 and TRBJ1-1; no reliable D call. The V end lost 3 bases, the J end lost 2 bases, and 10 bases lay between the germline ends. CDR1 is MNHNS and CDR2 is SASEGT in the germline V gene. The CDR3 extends over 14 amino acids. DNA of the CDR3: TGTGCCAGCAGTGATAGAGGGCCTAACACTGAAGCTTTCTTT. This sequence encodes CASSDRGPNTEAFF.

This sequence joins TRBV6-5 and TRBJ1-2; D is undetermined. This CDR3 has 12 residues. Germline V CDR1 and CDR2: MNHEY, SVGAGI. Trimming removed 9 bases from V and 3 bases from J, with 11 bases in between. CDR3 in DNA: TGTGCCAGTGGAGGAACCTACTATGGCTACACCTTC. Translation gives CASGGTYYGYTF.

This chain links TRBV2 with TRBJ2-3, with 10 positions matching TRBD1. Germline CDR1 reads SNHLY; CDR2 reads FYNNEI. This CDR3 has 15 residues. V shed 6 bases and J 1 base; nucleotides not matched to a gene: 4. The CDR3: CASSTGTGGTDTQYF. The CDR3 DNA follows: TGTGCCAGCAGCACCGGGACAGGGGGCACAGATACGCAGTATTTT.

The chain couples TRBV3-1 (or the pseudogene TRBV3-2) to TRBJ2-3; D is undetermined. The ends were cut back, 0 bases at V and 2 bases at J, with 12 bases in the middle. Germline assignment: CDR1 LGHDT and CDR2 YNNKEL (reference sequence). This CDR3 contains 16 residues. The DNA for the CDR3 is TGTGCCAGCAGCCAAGATCTTTTGGCTGTCACAGATACGCAGTATTTT. Translated, it gives CASSQDLLAVTDTQYF.

CDR3 in amino acids: CASSIGSSYTEAFF. In nucleotides, the CDR3 is TGTGCCAGTAGTATAGGGAGCAGCTACACTGAAGCTTTCTTT. The chain couples TRBV19 to TRBJ1-1, with no clear D. Germline V lookup: CDR1 LNHDA, CDR2 SQIVND (reference sequence). The CDR3 runs 14 residues. V was clipped by 1 base and J by 3 bases, with 9 bases between them.

The J gene is TRBJ1-1, the V gene TRBV2; tentatively, D is TRBD1 (5 bases). V was shortened by 2 bases and J by 5 bases, with 15 bases between the two germline ends. This CDR3 comprises 15 residues. Germline-derived CDR1 and CDR2 are SNHLY and FYNNEI. The CDR3 DNA follows: TGTGCCAGCAGTGAACGGGAGGGGCGGTGGACTGAAGCTTTCTTT. It is translated as CASSEREGRWTEAFF.

The chain uses TRBV27 and TRBJ1-1, with D hard to call. Germline V gene data show CDR1 as MNHEY and CDR2 as SMNVEV (reference sequence). The CDR3 spans 17 residues. Trimming took 3 bases from V and 0 from J, leaving 17 bases between them. The CDR3 reads CASSLFVAEGMNTEAFF. The CDR3 region has the DNA TGTGCCAGCAGTTTGTTTGTGGCCGAGGGTATGAACACTGAAGCTTTCTTT.

CDR3 sequence reads: CASRISGGKTEAFF. The CDR3 DNA sequence: TGTGCCAGCAGGATCTCAGGGGGGAAAACTGAAGCTTTCTTT. This rearrangement joins TRBV6-5 to TRBJ1-1; the match to TRBD1 covers 7 bases. Per the germline V gene, CDR1 is MNHEY and CDR2 is SVGAGI. V trimming: 6 bases; J trimming: 5 bases; junction bases outside the gene matches: 9. The CDR3 has 14 amino acids.

The chain employs TRBV19 and TRBJ1-1; D perhaps matches TRBD1 (6 bases). In germline, CDR1 is LNHDA, CDR2 SQIVND (reference sequence). The V gene lost 5 bases and the J gene lost 5 bases, with 15 bases spanning the gap. The CDR3 has 14 amino acids. CDR3: CASSGRWGQTEAFF. The CDR3 bases are TGTGCCAGTAGTGGCCGTTGGGGGCAAACTGAAGCTTTCTTT.

V gene TRBV20-1 combines with J gene TRBJ1-5; no reliable D call. Trimming removed 6 bases from V and 12 bases from J, with 12 bases in between. The V gene's germline CDR1 is DFQATT and CDR2 SNEGSKA (reference sequence). The CDR3 consists of 10 residues. CDR3 protein: CSAPMGVQHF. DNA for the CDR3: TGCAGTGCCCCTATGGGCGTCCAGCATTTT.

V gene TRBV27 combines with J gene TRBJ2-3, with TRBD1 matching over 8 bases. Germline V gene sequence: CDR1 MNHEY, CDR2 SMNVEV (reference sequence). The CDR3 is made up of 14 amino acids. Losses at the gene ends were 3 bases for V and 2 bases for J; bases not matched to a gene: 1. The CDR3 spells CASSLGQATDTQYF. For the CDR3, the DNA is TGTGCCAGCAGTTTGGGACAGGCCACAGATACGCAGTATTTT.

V and J are TRBV5-8 and TRBJ1-2; TRBD1 aligns across 9 bases. Germline CDR1 is SGHTS and CDR2 is YDEGEE. V shed 0 bases and J 4 bases; nucleotides not matched to a gene: 13. The CDR3 spans 18 residues. The CDR3 DNA follows: TGTGCCAGCAGCTTGGCGCCGGGACAGGGCCTACCGGGCTATGGCTACACCTTC. The encoded protein is CASSLAPGQGLPGYGYTF.

The chain is built from TRBV9 and TRBJ2-5; 9 nucleotides match TRBD1. The germline gives CDR1 SGDLS, CDR2 YYNGEE. V lost 4 bases and J lost 5; bases outside the gene matches: 9. The CDR3 spans 15 residues. The CDR3 DNA reads TGTGCCAGCAGCTCCCGGACAGGGGTTGGGGAGACCCAGTACTTC. Its protein product is CASSSRTGVGETQYF.

This chain uses TRBV6-5 with TRBJ1-3, with D hard to call. Germline V gene lookup returns CDR1 MNHEY and CDR2 SVGAGI. V was pared by 4 bases and J by 0 bases, with 10 bases between. The CDR3 has 15 amino acids. CDR3 sequence reads: CASSLTPSSGNTIYF. CDR3 bases: TGTGCCAGCAGTTTGACACCATCCTCTGGAAACACCATATATTTT.

The chain uses TRBV5-6 and TRBJ2-7; TRBD2 matches at 8 bases. Germline trimming cut 4 bases from V and 5 bases from J; bases unmatched to any gene: 8. Germline-derived CDR1 and CDR2 are SGHDT and YYEEEE. The CDR3 extends over 14 amino acids. CDR3 loop: CASSPGGAIHEQYF. The CDR3 DNA is TGTGCCAGCAGCCCCGGGGGGGCGATCCACGAGCAGTACTTC.

This clone was detected only once. The chain has TRBV7-9 and TRBJ2-7; D might be TRBD2 (5 bases). Trimming removed 1 base at V and 2 bases at J, with 15 bases between. Germline CDR1 is SEHNR and CDR2 is FQNEAQ (reference sequence). The CDR3 covers 16 residues. This chain's CDR3 is CASSLGGIEFTYEQYF. In DNA form, the CDR3 reads TGTGCCAGCAGCTTAGGAGGGATCGAGTTTACCTACGAGCAGTACTTC.

The rearrangement links TRBV11-2 to TRBJ2-7; TRBD1 agrees at 9 bases. V trimming: 4 bases; J trimming: 2 bases; junction bases outside the gene matches: 3. Germline lookup yields CDR1 SGHAT and CDR2 FQNNGV. This CDR3 region has 14 residues. The CDR3 reads CASSYGTGTYEQYF. CDR3 DNA: TGTGCCAGCAGCTACGGGACAGGGACCTACGAGCAGTACTTC. The full variable domain, with the rest looked up from reference TRBV11-2 and TRBJ2-7, is EAGVAQSPRYKIIEKRQSVAFWCNPISGHATLYWYQQILGQGPKLLIQFQNNGVVDDSQLPKDRFSAERLKGVDSTLKIQPAKLEDSAVYLCASSYGTGTYEQYFGPGTRLTVT.

This sequence joins TRBV28 and TRBJ1-1; 7 nucleotides match TRBD1. The CDR3 is 14 residues long. V gave up 3 bases and J gave up 1 base; unmatched junction bases: 2. Per germline, CDR1 MDHEN and CDR2 SYDVKM. CDR3 DNA sequence: TGTGCCAGCAGTTTCACAGGGGAGAACACTGAAGCTTTCTTT. This encodes CASSFTGENTEAFF.

The gene calls are TRBV19 and TRBJ2-1; TRBD2 agrees at 8 bases. This CDR3 is 15 amino acids long. V trimming: 3 bases; J trimming: 2 bases; junction bases outside the gene matches: 3. Germline lookup yields CDR1 LNHDA and CDR2 SQIVND (reference sequence). CDR3 sequence reads: CASSISGTTYNEQFF. The CDR3 DNA sequence: TGTGCCAGTAGTATTAGCGGGACCACCTACAATGAGCAGTTCTTC.

V usage is TRBV9 and J usage is TRBJ2-1; maybe TRBD2 (6 bases). V lost 3 bases to trimming and J lost 8 bases, with 18 bases between them. The CDR3 loop spans 15 amino acids. The V gene's germline CDR1 is SGDLS and CDR2 YYNGEE. The DNA of the CDR3 is TGTGCCAGCAGCGGAACCATGACTAGTACCCATGAGCAGTTCTTC. This codes for CASSGTMTSTHEQFF.

V is TRBV6-5 and J is TRBJ2-5; TRBD1 matches 7 bases. Trimming at V came to 6 bases and at J to 2 bases, leaving 3 bases not matched to a gene. The CDR3 runs 13 residues. Germline-derived CDR1 and CDR2 are MNHEY and SVGAGI. The CDR3 DNA follows: TGTGCCAGCAGGAGGACAGGACAAGAGACCCAGTACTTC. As protein: CASRRTGQETQYF.

The rearrangement uses TRBV15 and TRBJ2-5, with 10 nucleotides matching TRBD2. The V and J ends lost 8 bases and 5 bases, in that order; junction bases with no gene match: 5. This CDR3 has 13 amino acids. Germline V gives CDR1 LNHNV, CDR2 YYDKDF (reference sequence). The CDR3: CATRASGSETQYF. The CDR3 DNA reads as TGTGCCACCCGCGCTAGCGGGAGTGAGACCCAGTACTTC.

The table lists this clone with a count of one. This chain uses TRBV18 with TRBJ1-4; D call uncertain. The CDR3 loop spans 13 amino acids. Germline CDR1 reads KGHSH; CDR2 reads LQKENI. V dropped 3 bases and J dropped 8 bases, with 10 bases sitting between them. This CDR3 reads CASSPLGREKLFF. In nucleotides, the CDR3 is TGTGCCAGCTCACCGCTCGGTCGGGAAAAACTGTTTTTT.

Of note for this clone: At one boundary the junction diverges from the germline segment, which might be a read error. DNA for the CDR3: TGTGCTAGCAGCTCAGGACTAGCGGGCACCTCCTTCGATGAGCAGTTCTTC. Amino acid sequence: CASSSGLAGTSFDEQFF. The chain couples TRBV7-7 to TRBJ2-1; TRBD2 aligns across 11 bases. The CDR3 runs 17 residues. Germline CDR1 reads SSHAT; CDR2 reads FNYEAQ (reference sequence).

This clone was observed a single time. CDR3 nucleotides: TGTGCCAGCAGCTTAAGGGTTAAACTAGCCGATTACAATGAGCAGTTCTTC. It specifies CASSLRVKLADYNEQFF. The chain recombines TRBV7-2 with TRBJ2-1, with TRBD2 as a possible D gene (6 bases). Germline CDR1 is SGHTA and CDR2 is FQGNSA. Trimming left V 2 bases short and J 4 bases short, with 18 bases between. The CDR3 length is 17 residues.

The chain recombines TRBV6-5 with TRBJ2-6; TRBD1 matches at 7 bases. V lost 5 bases and J lost 3; bases outside the gene matches: 4. The CDR3 covers 15 residues. The germline V gene encodes CDR1 MNHEY and CDR2 SVGAGI. CDR3 sequence: CASSTQGSGANVLTF. The CDR3 DNA is TGTGCCAGCAGTACACAGGGGAGTGGGGCCAACGTCCTGACTTTC.